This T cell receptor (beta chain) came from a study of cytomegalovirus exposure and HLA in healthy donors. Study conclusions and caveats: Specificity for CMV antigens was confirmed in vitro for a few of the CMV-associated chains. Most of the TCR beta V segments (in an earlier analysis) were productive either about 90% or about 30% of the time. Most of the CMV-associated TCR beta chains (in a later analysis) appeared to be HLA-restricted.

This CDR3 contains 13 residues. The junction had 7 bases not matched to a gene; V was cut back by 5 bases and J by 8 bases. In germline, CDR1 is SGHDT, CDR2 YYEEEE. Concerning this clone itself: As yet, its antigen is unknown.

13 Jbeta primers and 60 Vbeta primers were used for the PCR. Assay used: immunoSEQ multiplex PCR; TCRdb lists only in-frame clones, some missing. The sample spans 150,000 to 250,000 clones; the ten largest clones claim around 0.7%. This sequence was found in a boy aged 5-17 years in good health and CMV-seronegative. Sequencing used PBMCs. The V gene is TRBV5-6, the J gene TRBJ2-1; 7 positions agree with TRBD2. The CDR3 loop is CASRPSGEDEQFF. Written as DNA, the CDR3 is TGTGCCAGCAGACCGAGCGGGGAGGATGAGCAGTTCTTC.